This entry lists 2 T cell receptor beta chains sequenced from one sample in a study of blood T cell repertoires in COVID-19 (dated by TCRdb to 2018 to 2020). The library was built by means of the immunoSEQ multiplex PCR assay. The table comes from immuneACCESS by way of TCRdb, which keeps in-frame sequences with V and J called. Part of the clones is missing from these tables; in studies checked, under half for an unresolved V gene and the rest for unknown reasons. The sample table contains about 140,000 clones; only one count was recorded for 85% to 90% of them. Approximately 35% of the sample goes to the ten largest clones. Sequencing was done on a sample of peripheral blood. These receptors were collected from a man aged 45-60 years who had recovered from COVID-19.

The chain uses TRBV11-3 and TRBJ2-2; 7 nucleotides line up with TRBD1. This CDR3 region has 15 residues. The junction had 3 bases not matched to a gene; V was cut back by 4 bases and J by 1 base. Germline V gene lookup returns CDR1 SGHNT and CDR2 YENEEA. The CDR3 DNA follows: TGTGCCAGCAGCTCCCGACAGGGGAACACCGGGGAGCTGTTTTTT. Protein product: CASSSRQGNTGELFF.

The chain is built from TRBV4-3 and TRBJ1-2; 10 bases agree with TRBD1. In germline, CDR1 is LGHNA, CDR2 YSLEER. The ends lost 2 bases at V and 4 bases at J; junction bases unmatched: 7. The CDR3 is made up of 16 amino acids. CDR3 residues: CASSQIRQGAVYGYTF. CDR3 in DNA: TGCGCCAGCAGCCAAATAAGACAGGGGGCCGTCTATGGCTACACCTTC.